The rows below give T cell receptor beta chains drawn from one sample of a study of blood T cell repertoires in COVID-19. Repertoires were generated with immunoSEQ multiplex PCR, while TCRdb's copy carries only in-frame clones and drops some. This sample has more than 200,000 clones, with roughly four fifths found just once. The sequenced sample was PBMCs or T cells enriched from blood (not recorded which). These receptors were obtained from a man between 60 and 75 years old who had recovered from COVID-19. CDR3s include the opening cysteine and the closing phenylalanine or tryptophan. D genes are given only for firm matches. Size values are once, few and many counts, or a class for expanded clones, and some rows have none.

>once|TRBJ1-1|TRBV29-1|-
CSAGTATEAFF
TGCAGCGCCGGGACTGCTACCGAAGCTTTCTTT
>-|TRBJ1-4|TRBV5-1|-
CASSLGQDNEKLFF
TGCGCCAGCAGCTTGGGACAAGATAATGAAAAACTGTTTTTT
>-|TRBJ2-5|TRBV25-1|TRBD1
CASTLGTGGGETQYF
TGTGCCAGCACCCTCGGGACAGGGGGAGGGGAGACCCAGTACTTC
>-|TRBJ1-3|TRBV2|-
CACLTRVASGNTIYF
TGTGCCTGCCTGACCCGGGTCGCCTCTGGAAACACCATATATTTT
>-|TRBJ1-4|TRBV18|-
CASSPLKPSLNEKLFF
TGTGCCAGCTCACCGCTTAAGCCGTCGCTCAATGAAAAACTGTTTTTT
>-|TRBJ2-1|TRBV29-1|-
CSVDASSGNEQFF
TGCAGCGTTGATGCCAGTTCGGGCAATGAGCAGTTCTTC
>-|TRBJ2-6|TRBV5-4|-
CASSSLGRSSGANVLTF
TGTGCCAGCAGCTCCCTAGGCCGGAGCTCTGGGGCCAACGTCCTGACTTTC
>-|TRBJ1-2|TRBV7-9|TRBD1
CASSLPTLGQGLGYTF
TGTGCCAGCAGCTTGCCGACCCTGGGACAGGGACTGGGCTACACCTTC
>-|TRBJ2-6|TRBV10-3|TRBD1
CAISATGTGAGANVLTF
TGTGCCATCAGTGCAACCGGGACAGGGGCTGGGGCCAACGTCCTGACTTTC
>-|TRBJ2-2|TRBV11-3|TRBD1
CASSPRTGANTGELFF
TGTGCCAGCAGCCCAAGGACAGGGGCTAACACCGGGGAGCTGTTTTTT
>-|TRBJ1-6|TRBV5-1|-
CASSLGQFNSPLHF
TGCGCCAGCAGCTTGGGCCAGTTTAATTCACCCCTCCACTTT
>-|TRBJ1-4|TRBV5-1|TRBD1
CASSAQGVGANEKLFF
TGCGCCAGCAGCGCCCAGGGGGTAGGGGCTAATGAAAAACTGTTTTTT
>-|TRBJ2-5|TRBV24-1|-
CATSDFTGWGGQYF
TGTGCCACCAGTGATTTCACAGGGTGGGGCGGCCAGTACTTC
>-|TRBJ2-2|TRBV6-5|-
CASSYSGNTGELFF
TGTGCCAGCAGTTACTCTGGCAACACCGGGGAGCTGTTTTTT
>-|TRBJ2-7|TRBV12-5|TRBD2
CASGLALAGVDEQYF
TGTGCTAGTGGTTTGGCGCTAGCGGGGGTCGACGAGCAGTACTTC
>-|TRBJ2-2|TRBV27|-
CASSLSRNTGELFF
TGTGCCAGCAGTTTATCCAGGAACACCGGGGAGCTGTTTTTT
>-|TRBJ2-1|TRBV5-1|-
CASSLLESAFSYNEQFF
TGCGCCAGCAGCTTGTTAGAATCTGCCTTCTCCTACAATGAGCAGTTCTTC
>few|TRBJ1-2|TRBV20-1|TRBD1
CSANTGVGYTF
TGCAGTGCTAATACAGGGGTTGGCTACACCTTC
>-|TRBJ2-2|TRBV27|TRBD2
CASSLAGGPGELFF
TGTGCCAGCAGTTTAGCGGGGGGGCCCGGGGAGCTGTTTTTT
>-|TRBJ2-1|TRBV2|-
CASSELANEQFF
TGTGCCAGCAGTGAACTAGCAAATGAGCAGTTCTTC
>-|TRBJ2-7|TRBV9|TRBD2
CASSLGGSSYEQYF
TGTGCCAGCAGCCTGGGGGGGAGCTCCTACGAGCAGTACTTC
>-|TRBJ2-7|TRBV4-3|-
CASSQDLGARYEQYF
TGCGCCAGCAGCCAAGATCTGGGGGCGCGGTACGAGCAGTACTTC
>few|TRBJ1-2|TRBV3-1/TRBV3-2|TRBD1
CASSQRSGGQGYGYTF
TGTGCCAGCAGCCAAAGGTCAGGAGGACAGGGATATGGCTACACCTTC
>-|TRBJ2-3|TRBV18|-
CASSPGGGATDTQYF
TGTGCCAGCTCACCCGGAGGGGGGGCCACAGATACGCAGTATTTT